Listed below are T cell receptor beta chains from one sample, sequenced in a study of human T cells and chemical hapten exposure. Each CDR3 protein gets one entry after TCRdb re-called the RACE reads with MiXCR. Of more than 75,000 distinct CDR3 sequences in the sample, approximately 8% were seen once. The sequencing input was whole blood. The receptors stem from a male donor in good health. Some clones in this sample may be carry-over from other donors' samples. Both conserved end residues are part of each CDR3. D genes are given only for firm matches. Only part of the rows carry a size: once, few, many, or a class if the clone is expanded.

D gene: TRBD2
V gene: TRBV20-1
J gene: TRBJ2-3
clone size: few
CDR3 DNA: TGCAGTGCTAGAGGGTCGGGAGGGCCCGCAGATACGCAGTATTTT
CDR3 protein: CSARGSGGPADTQYF

D gene: -
V gene: TRBV12-3/TRBV12-4
J gene: TRBJ1-1
clone size: few
CDR3 DNA: TGTGCCAGCAGTCCCCTCCCCGACAGAGAGAACACTGAAGCTTTCTTT
CDR3 protein: CASSPLPDRENTEAFF

D gene: TRBD2
V gene: TRBV11-2
J gene: TRBJ2-1
clone size: -
CDR3 DNA: TGTGCCAGCAGCTTACCTCCTGCTAGCGGGACCCATGAGCAGTTCTTC
CDR3 protein: CASSLPPASGTHEQFF

D gene: -
V gene: TRBV28
J gene: TRBJ1-6
clone size: few
CDR3 DNA: TGTGCCAGCAAGACGACACGGCCTTTCGTTTACTTT
CDR3 protein: CASKTTRPFVYF

D gene: -
V gene: TRBV4-2
J gene: TRBJ2-3
clone size: few
CDR3 DNA: TGTGCCAGCAGCCAAGATAATTTGGGCGGTTACACAGATACGCAGTATTTT
CDR3 protein: CASSQDNLGGYTDTQYF

D gene: -
V gene: TRBV30
J gene: TRBJ2-7
clone size: few
CDR3 DNA: TGTGCCTGGAGTGTCGGAGGTTCCTACGAGCAGTACTTC
CDR3 protein: CAWSVGGSYEQYF

D gene: -
V gene: TRBV2
J gene: TRBJ2-6
clone size: -
CDR3 DNA: TGTGCCAGCAGCCTCGACGGGACCTCTGGGGCCAACGTCCTGACTTTC
CDR3 protein: CASSLDGTSGANVLTF

D gene: TRBD2
V gene: TRBV6-5
J gene: TRBJ2-3
clone size: -
CDR3 DNA: TGTGCCAGCAGTCGGACTAGCGGGGCCTACACAGATACGCAGTATTTT
CDR3 protein: CASSRTSGAYTDTQYF

D gene: -
V gene: TRBV27
J gene: TRBJ2-7
clone size: -
CDR3 DNA: TGTGCCAGCAGTCTGACAGCTCATGCCTACGAGCAGTACTTC
CDR3 protein: CASSLTAHAYEQYF

D gene: TRBD1
V gene: TRBV5-1
J gene: TRBJ2-3
clone size: many
CDR3 DNA: TGCGCCAGCAGCTCCCGACAGGGACCTAGCACAGATACGCAGTATTTT
CDR3 protein: CASSSRQGPSTDTQYF

D gene: -
V gene: TRBV7-9
J gene: TRBJ1-1
clone size: many
CDR3 DNA: TGTGCCAGCAGCTTAACCCAAAACACTGAAGCTTTCTTT
CDR3 protein: CASSLTQNTEAFF

D gene: -
V gene: TRBV29-1
J gene: TRBJ2-1
clone size: few
CDR3 DNA: TGCAGCGCCGAGCCCATGGGGGCAGGGGCGTTCTACAATGAGCAGTTCTTC
CDR3 protein: CSAEPMGAGAFYNEQFF

D gene: TRBD1
V gene: TRBV14
J gene: TRBJ1-1
clone size: few
CDR3 DNA: TGTGCCAGCAGCCAGCGGACAGGGGGCGTGGACACTGAAGCTTTCTTT
CDR3 protein: CASSQRTGGVDTEAFF

D gene: TRBD1
V gene: TRBV3-1
J gene: TRBJ1-1
clone size: few
CDR3 DNA: TGTGCCAGCAGCCAACGCGGGACAGGGGCCACTGAAGCTTTCTTT
CDR3 protein: CASSQRGTGATEAFF

D gene: -
V gene: TRBV6-6
J gene: TRBJ1-3
clone size: few
CDR3 DNA: TGTGCCAGCAGTTACGAAGGGGTCGGTGGAAACACCATATATTTT
CDR3 protein: CASSYEGVGGNTIYF

D gene: -
V gene: TRBV5-1
J gene: TRBJ2-3
clone size: many
CDR3 DNA: TGCGCCAGCAGCTTGATGTGGGGAGATACGCAGTATTTT
CDR3 protein: CASSLMWGDTQYF

D gene: -
V gene: TRBV20-1
J gene: TRBJ2-7
clone size: few
CDR3 DNA: TGCAGTGCTAGAGTAACTGGCGGGCGTAGGGACGAGCAGTACTTC
CDR3 protein: CSARVTGGRRDEQYF